The 2 T cell receptor beta chains given below trace back to one sample, sequenced in a study of blood T cell repertoires in COVID-19. Sequenced by immunoSEQ multiplex PCR; TCRdb stores in-frame clones only, minus some. Of some 150,000 clones detected, approximately 84% appear once; the ten largest clones hold around 45%. Sequenced: peripheral blood. These receptors came from a human donor in a cohort sampled during active COVID-19.

The chain couples TRBV5-1 to TRBJ1-1; 7 bases map to TRBD1. The V gene's germline CDR1 is SGHRS and CDR2 YFSETQ. V gave up 5 bases and J gave up 4 bases; unmatched junction bases: 8. The CDR3 has 14 residues. This CDR3 is CASSSGTVGTEAFF. In nucleotides, the CDR3 is TGCGCCAGCAGTTCCGGGACAGTCGGCACTGAAGCTTTCTTT.

The V gene is TRBV9, the J gene TRBJ2-7; 9 bases are shared with TRBD2. The germline CDR1 and CDR2 sequences are SGDLS and YYNGEE. The V and J ends lost 3 bases and 5 bases, in that order; junction bases with no gene match: 3. The CDR3 consists of 13 residues. The CDR3 coding sequence is TGTGCCAGCAGCGCTAGCGGGGCCCACGAGCAGTACTTC. Its protein is CASSASGAHEQYF.